The sequence of this TCR beta chain was determined in a study of T cells expressing NK-cell markers. Across the study: The TCR beta repertoires were obtained from sorted CD3+CD56+NKG2C+, CD3+CD56+NKG2C- and CD3+CD56-NKG2C+ T cells. Findings and caveats of the study: In about six donors, dominant CD3+CD56+NKG2C+ clones formed roughly 1.0-7.5% of CD8+ cells.

CDR3 length: 14 residues. From germline, CDR1 is SEHNR and CDR2 FQNEAQ (reference sequence). Following a re-call of the 5' RACE reads, TCRdb has one entry per CDR3 protein and lacks DNA. The sample holds just under 150,000 distinct CDR3 sequences. Turning to this clonotype: Its antigen is still unknown.

The sequence derives from a man between 18 and 35 years old in good health. The sequenced sample consisted of blood T cells: a sorted CD56 or NKG2C T cell subset, CD4+ or CD8+ T cells, or bulk PBMC T cells (not recorded which). V usage is TRBV7-9 and J usage is TRBJ2-7; TCRdb picks TRBD1, but there is no DNA to check that call. The CDR3 here is CASSGDRGLYEQYF.